This T cell receptor (beta chain) was sequenced in a study of blood T cells in healthy people across ages. This CDR3 spans 14 amino acids. Germline-derived CDR1 and CDR2 are SQVTM and ANQGSEA. With 7 bases clipped from V and 6 bases from J, the junction kept 14 bases outside the gene matches. Using a J-beta primer mix together with a sample-barcoded 5' primer, a second PCR was run for roughly 6 to 11 cycles. TCRdb redid the calling of the 5' RACE reads with MiXCR, one entry per CDR3 protein. This table has some 900,000 distinct CDR3 sequences, around 48% appearing once. The chain combines TRBV29-1 with TRBJ2-7; 8 bases fit TRBD2. The receptor's source is a man aged 25 to 40 in good health. The sequencing input was blood. In DNA form, the CDR3 reads TGCAGCGCGGGTCCCGGCGGGGGGCCAGGCGAGCAGTACTTC. As protein: CSAGPGGGPGEQYF.